One sample yielded the 28 T cell receptor beta chains listed below, sequenced in a study of shared clonotypes between healthy human individuals (TCRdb year 2020). Library preparation used the immunoSEQ multiplex PCR assay. Imported from immuneACCESS, the table was reduced by TCRdb to in-frame sequences with V and J called. These copies leave out some clones; in studies compared against another copy, an unresolved V gene accounts for under half, and the cause of the remainder is not known. This sample is represented by 1,400,000 or so clones; just under 99% of them were singletons. The ten biggest clones cover 0.36% of the sample. Sequencing was done on a sample of naive CD4+ T cells sorted from blood. Taken with the paper, the label for cell subset or site translates to: CD45RA+ positively selected. The receptors derive from a man aged 25-45 years in good health.

This clone has just a few counts. The gene calls are TRBV10-3 and TRBJ1-1; the D is unclear. Germline V CDR1 and CDR2: ENHRY, SYGVKD. The CDR3 runs to 13 residues. Trimming removed 6 bases from V and 1 base from J, with 9 bases in between. The CDR3 loop is CAISAEQNTEAFF. As DNA, the CDR3 is TGTGCCATCAGCGCAGAACAGAACACTGAAGCTTTCTTT.

The chain combines TRBV19 with TRBJ1-2; no clear D. The CDR3 covers 12 residues. Germline loops: CDR1 LNHDA, CDR2 SQIVND (reference sequence). V lost 3 bases and J lost 8, with 10 bases in between. This CDR3 is CASSIRELGYTF. CDR3 nucleotides: TGTGCCAGTAGTATCCGAGAGTTGGGCTACACCTTC.

The V and J genes are TRBV11-2 and TRBJ2-7; D call uncertain. V shed 5 bases and J shed 3 bases, with 20 bases lying between them. The CDR3 runs to 16 residues. Germline loops: CDR1 SGHAT, CDR2 FQNNGV. CDR3 coding DNA: TGTGCCAGCAGCACCTTTGTTGGAGCTCAACGCTACGAGCAGTACTTC. Its translation: CASSTFVGAQRYEQYF.

The gene calls are TRBV4-1 and TRBJ2-3; D unresolved. The V gene's germline CDR1 is MGHRA and CDR2 YSYEKL. The ends were cut back, 0 bases at V and 4 bases at J, with 5 bases in the middle. The CDR3 extends over 13 amino acids. CDR3 residues: CASSQDPADTQYF. The CDR3 nucleotides are TGCGCCAGCAGCCAAGATCCGGCAGATACGCAGTATTTT.

CDR3 protein: CASSPSVPNTEAFF. CDR3 bases: TGTGCCAGCAGCCCAAGCGTCCCGAACACTGAAGCTTTCTTT. The chain combines TRBV7-9 with TRBJ1-1, with no clear D. The CDR3 sequence is 14 residues long. Germline V gene lookup returns CDR1 SEHNR and CDR2 FQNEAQ (reference sequence). V lost 5 bases and J 1 base, leaving 11 bases between the germline ends.

The genes are TRBV5-4 and TRBJ1-2, with 10 bases lining up with TRBD1. The CDR3 length is 13 residues. CDR1 is SGHNT and CDR2 is YYREEE in the germline V gene (reference sequence). V dropped 4 bases and J dropped 10; count of bases not matched to a gene: 7. CDR3 nucleotide sequence: TGTGCCAGCAGCAGATGGGACAGGGGATTCTACACCTTC. Amino acid sequence: CASSRWDRGFYTF.

The rearrangement links TRBV28 to TRBJ1-2; D is unresolved. The CDR3 covers 12 residues. V was pared by 5 bases and J by 7 bases, with 11 bases between. In germline, CDR1 is MDHEN, CDR2 SYDVKM. DNA of the CDR3: TGTGCCAGCAGTCCCTGGCCTATTGGCTACACCTTC. This codes for CASSPWPIGYTF.

A single count supports this clone. V is TRBV2 and J is TRBJ1-2; 9 bases align to TRBD1. The CDR3 consists of 15 residues. The V gene end was trimmed by 6 bases and the J gene end by 6 bases; junction bases not matched to a gene: 11. Germline loops: CDR1 SNHLY, CDR2 FYNNEI. The CDR3 reads CASSGTGGAGNGYTF. CDR3 coding DNA: TGTGCCAGCAGCGGTACAGGGGGCGCAGGTAATGGCTACACCTTC.

The CDR3 region has the DNA TGTGCCAGCAGCTGGGGACAGGGAAGGAACACTGAAGCTTTCTTT. Its protein product is CASSWGQGRNTEAFF. The chain joins TRBV5-4 to TRBJ1-1; 9 positions agree with TRBD1. J gave up 1 base and V 3 bases, and 4 bases lay outside the gene matches. Germline CDR1 and CDR2: SGHNT and YYREEE (reference sequence). The CDR3 consists of 15 residues.

Comments on this clone: One junction end disagrees with the germline gene, perhaps due to a read error. V and J are TRBV18 and TRBJ1-1; D gene uncertain. Germline V gene sequence: CDR1 KGHSH, CDR2 LQKENI. CDR3 size: 15 residues. The DNA of the CDR3 is TGTGCCAGCTCACCACTTCATGCCGACAACAGTGAAGCTTTCTTT. It yields the protein CASSPLHADNSEAFF. Full variable domain (rest looked up from reference TRBV18 and TRBJ1-1): NAGVMQNPRHLVRRRGQEARLRCSPMKGHSHVYWYRQLPEEGLKFMVYLQKENIIDESGMPKERFSAEFPKEGPSILRIQQVVRGDSAAYFCASSPLHADNSEAFFGQGTRLTVV.

The chain employs TRBV2 and TRBJ1-5; possible D gene TRBD1, 6 bases. Trimming pared 8 bases from V and 1 base from J, leaving 9 bases between. Germline V lookup: CDR1 SNHLY, CDR2 FYNNEI. The CDR3 length is 13 residues. The CDR3 loop is CASGGQSNQPQHF. In nucleotides, the CDR3 is TGTGCCAGCGGAGGACAGAGCAATCAGCCCCAGCATTTT.

The chain recombines TRBV27 with TRBJ1-5, with a possible D match to TRBD1 (6 bases). CDR1 is MNHEY and CDR2 is SMNVEV in the germline V gene (reference sequence). There are 16 residues in the CDR3. Trimming stripped 6 bases from V and 1 base from J, with 16 bases between. This chain's CDR3 is CASSQDPQGSNQPQHF. CDR3 sequence (DNA): TGTGCCAGCAGCCAAGACCCCCAGGGGAGCAATCAGCCCCAGCATTTT.

CDR3 in amino acids: CASDWGGSVADTQYF. The CDR3 DNA is TGCGCCAGCGACTGGGGCGGGAGTGTTGCAGATACGCAGTATTTT. The chain uses TRBV5-1 and TRBJ2-3; TRBD2 aligns across 7 bases. The CDR3 spans 15 residues. In germline, CDR1 is SGHRS, CDR2 YFSETQ. The V segment lost 7 bases and the J segment 4 bases; nucleotides outside the gene matches: 12.

The rearrangement links TRBV7-2 to TRBJ2-3; D not certain. Germline CDR1 reads SGHTA; CDR2 reads FQGNSA. The CDR3 has 15 residues. V lost 2 bases, J lost 2 bases, and 11 bases lay in between. DNA for the CDR3: TGTGCCAGCAGCTTACTAGGATCAAACACAGATACGCAGTATTTT. Protein sequence: CASSLLGSNTDTQYF.

The chain couples TRBV19 to TRBJ1-2, with D unresolved. The V end lost 3 bases, the J end lost 8 bases, and 13 bases lay between the germline ends. This CDR3 contains 13 residues. Germline CDR1 reads LNHDA; CDR2 reads SQIVND (reference sequence). CDR3 nucleotide sequence: TGTGCCAGTAGTATCCAGGCAGGAACCGGCTACACCTTC. This translates into CASSIQAGTGYTF.

The genes are TRBV2 and TRBJ2-7, with TRBD1 identical over 10 bases. CDR3 length: 14 amino acids. The germline CDR1 and CDR2 sequences are SNHLY and FYNNEI. J was trimmed by 3 bases and V by 4 bases; bases with no gene match: 3. CDR3 residues: CASSVDRGHYEQYF. The CDR3 nucleotides are TGTGCCAGCAGTGTCGACAGGGGGCACTACGAGCAGTACTTC. Complete variable domain (other parts from reference TRBV2 and TRBJ2-7): EPEVTQTPSHQVTQMGQEVILRCVPISNHLYFYWYRQILGQKVEFLVSFYNNEISEKSEIFDDQFSVERPDGSNFTLKIRSTKLEDSAMYFCASSVDRGHYEQYFGPGTRLTVT.

J is TRBJ2-3 and V is TRBV30; D remains ambiguous. The CDR3 spans 11 residues. CDR1 and CDR2 from the germline V gene are GTSNPN and SVGIG (reference sequence). V was pared by 0 bases and J by 8 bases, with 6 bases between. DNA of the CDR3: TGTGCCTGGAGTGTCGAACCTACGCAGTATTTT. This sequence encodes CAWSVEPTQYF.

The genes are TRBV7-2 and TRBJ2-7; 8 positions match TRBD2. CDR1 and CDR2 (germline): SGHTA, FQGNSA. The ends lost 7 bases at V and 4 bases at J; junction bases unmatched: 6. This CDR3 is built from 13 residues. The chain's CDR3 is CASTAGGPYEQYF. The CDR3, as DNA: TGTGCCAGCACCGCGGGAGGACCTTACGAGCAGTACTTC.

The chain couples TRBV11-2 to TRBJ1-1; the D is unclear. With 5 bases removed from V and 11 bases from J, the gap between germline ends came to 15 bases. Per germline, CDR1 SGHAT and CDR2 FQNNGV. The CDR3 is 12 amino acids. The CDR3 sequence is CASSMYSDRAFF. The CDR3 nucleotides are TGTGCCAGCAGCATGTACAGCGACCGGGCTTTCTTT.

V is TRBV5-6 and J is TRBJ2-5, with D possibly called TRBD1 or TRBD2 (5 bases each). V dropped 6 bases and J dropped 1 base, with 19 bases sitting between them. The CDR3 is 16 residues long. Germline CDR1 and CDR2: SGHDT and YYEEEE. The CDR3 DNA reads as TGTGCCAGCACCTACCTTCCCCGGGACCCCCAAGAGACCCAGTACTTC. Its translation is CASTYLPRDPQETQYF.

This chain links TRBV29-1 with TRBJ1-1; tentatively, D is TRBD1 (6 bases). Germline V gene sequence: CDR1 SQVTM, CDR2 ANQGSEA. V was cut by 4 bases and J by 4 bases, with 13 bases left in between. The CDR3 is 13 amino acids. CDR3 coding DNA: TGCAGCGTTGCCAGGAGACAGGCCACTGAAGCTTTCTTT. Protein sequence: CSVARRQATEAFF.

The J gene is TRBJ1-4, the V gene TRBV30, with D unclear. V lost 3 bases and J lost 7, with 9 bases in between. CDR1 GTSNPN and CDR2 SVGIG come from the germline V gene (reference sequence). The CDR3 covers 12 residues. The CDR3 protein is CAWRPRGEKLFF. CDR3 nucleotides: TGTGCCTGGAGACCCAGAGGTGAAAAACTGTTTTTT.

The J gene is TRBJ1-1, the V gene TRBV27; D possibly corresponds to TRBD1 (5 bases). Germline V gives CDR1 MNHEY, CDR2 SMNVEV (reference sequence). Trimming took 6 bases from V and 0 from J, leaving 11 bases between them. The CDR3 loop spans 14 amino acids. CDR3 nucleotides: TGTGCCAGCAGGAACAGGAACATGAACACTGAAGCTTTCTTT. Translating it yields CASRNRNMNTEAFF.

The V call is TRBV29-1, the J call TRBJ2-1, with D possibly matching TRBD2 (6 bases). The germline V gene has CDR1 SQVTM and CDR2 ANQGSEA. The CDR3 sequence is 10 residues long. V lost 7 bases, J lost 8 bases, and 9 bases lay in between. DNA of the CDR3: TGCAGCGCTGCGGGGTATGAGCAGTTCTTC. Protein: CSAAGYEQFF.

This chain links TRBV25-1 with TRBJ2-5; 9 bases fit TRBD1. The CDR3 is 15 residues long. Germline V gives CDR1 MGHDK, CDR2 SYGVNS. The J segment lost 5 bases and the V segment lost 5 bases, leaving 9 bases of the junction unmatched. The DNA of the CDR3 is TGTGCCAGCAGTTCTCCCGGGACAGGGTCGGAGACCCAGTACTTC. Protein: CASSSPGTGSETQYF.

This rearrangement joins TRBV4-3 to TRBJ2-5, with a weak D call TRBD1 (6 bases). This CDR3 has 15 residues. Germline V CDR1 and CDR2: LGHNA, YSLEER. The germline V and J ends were trimmed by 0 bases and 5 bases, with 13 bases remaining between them. The CDR3 is CASSQEMAGVETQYF. For the CDR3, the DNA is TGCGCCAGCAGCCAAGAAATGGCAGGGGTGGAGACCCAGTACTTC.

Comments on this clone: The junction departs from germline at one end; a sequencing error may be responsible. The chain links TRBV7-9 to TRBJ2-1; D is unresolved. This CDR3 spans 13 amino acids. Germline V CDR1 and CDR2: SEHNR, FQNEAQ (reference sequence). The CDR3 nucleotides are TGTGCCACCGGACCCCGCTCCAACAATGAGCAGTTCTTC. Translating it yields CATGPRSNNEQFF.

This clone was observed once. The V gene is TRBV9, the J gene TRBJ2-1, with D possibly matching TRBD2 (6 bases). V was trimmed by 4 bases and J by 2 bases, leaving 16 bases between them. Germline V gene data show CDR1 as SGDLS and CDR2 as YYNGEE. The CDR3 is 16 amino acids. CDR3 sequence: CASSNDGSWPYNEQFF. The CDR3 coding sequence is TGTGCCAGCAGCAACGACGGGAGTTGGCCCTACAATGAGCAGTTCTTC.